Sequencing of this T cell receptor beta chain was carried out in a study of PD-L1 blockade in urothelial cancer. Turning to the study itself: Blood was evaluated 3 weeks (second dose) and 6 weeks after therapy began. A median roughly 140,000 T cells were found in blood samples.

V shed 6 bases and J shed 4 bases, with 13 bases lying between them. The germline gives CDR1 MNHEY, CDR2 SVGAGI. The CDR3 runs 14 residues. The study collected 1 to 8 samples per patient, pretreatment and on-treatment. Profiled with immunoSEQ multiplex PCR; TCRdb holds only in-frame clones, not every one. Of about 100,000 clones listed, about 90% are singletons. V gene TRBV6-5 combines with J gene TRBJ1-3; D uncertain. The source material was PBMCs, sampled around atezolizumab (anti-PD-L1) treatment. The sequence was collected from a woman of 80 years or more with urothelial cancer. This CDR3 is CASRPRGGGNTIYF. The CDR3 DNA sequence: TGTGCCAGCAGGCCCCGGGGAGGCGGAAACACCATATATTTT.